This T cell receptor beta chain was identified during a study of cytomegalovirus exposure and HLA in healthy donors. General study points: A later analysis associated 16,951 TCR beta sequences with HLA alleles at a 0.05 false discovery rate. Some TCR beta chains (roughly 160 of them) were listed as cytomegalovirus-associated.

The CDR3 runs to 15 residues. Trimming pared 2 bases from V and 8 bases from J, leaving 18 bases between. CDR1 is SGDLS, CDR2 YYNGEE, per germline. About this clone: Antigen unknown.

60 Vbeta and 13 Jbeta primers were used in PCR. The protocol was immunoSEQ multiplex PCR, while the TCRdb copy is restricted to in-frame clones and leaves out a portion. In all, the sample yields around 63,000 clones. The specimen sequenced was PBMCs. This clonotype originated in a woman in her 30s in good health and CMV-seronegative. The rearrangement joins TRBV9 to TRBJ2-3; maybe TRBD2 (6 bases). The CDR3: CASSVSGYQEGTQYF. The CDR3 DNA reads TGTGCCAGCAGCGTTAGTGGGTACCAGGAGGGTACGCAGTATTTT.